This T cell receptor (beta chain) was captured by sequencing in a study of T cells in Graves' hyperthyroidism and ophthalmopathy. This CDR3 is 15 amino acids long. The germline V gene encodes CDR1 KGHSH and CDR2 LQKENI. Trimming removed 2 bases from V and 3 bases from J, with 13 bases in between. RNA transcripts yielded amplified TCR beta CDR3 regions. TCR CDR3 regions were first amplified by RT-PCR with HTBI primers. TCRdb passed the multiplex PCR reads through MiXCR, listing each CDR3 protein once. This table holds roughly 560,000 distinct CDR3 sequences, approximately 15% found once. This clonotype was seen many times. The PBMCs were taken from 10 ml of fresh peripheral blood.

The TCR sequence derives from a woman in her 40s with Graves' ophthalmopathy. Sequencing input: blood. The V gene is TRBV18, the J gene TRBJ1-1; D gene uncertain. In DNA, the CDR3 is TGTGCCAGCTCACCAATCACGATTGTGGACACTGAAGCTTTCTTT. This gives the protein CASSPITIVDTEAFF.